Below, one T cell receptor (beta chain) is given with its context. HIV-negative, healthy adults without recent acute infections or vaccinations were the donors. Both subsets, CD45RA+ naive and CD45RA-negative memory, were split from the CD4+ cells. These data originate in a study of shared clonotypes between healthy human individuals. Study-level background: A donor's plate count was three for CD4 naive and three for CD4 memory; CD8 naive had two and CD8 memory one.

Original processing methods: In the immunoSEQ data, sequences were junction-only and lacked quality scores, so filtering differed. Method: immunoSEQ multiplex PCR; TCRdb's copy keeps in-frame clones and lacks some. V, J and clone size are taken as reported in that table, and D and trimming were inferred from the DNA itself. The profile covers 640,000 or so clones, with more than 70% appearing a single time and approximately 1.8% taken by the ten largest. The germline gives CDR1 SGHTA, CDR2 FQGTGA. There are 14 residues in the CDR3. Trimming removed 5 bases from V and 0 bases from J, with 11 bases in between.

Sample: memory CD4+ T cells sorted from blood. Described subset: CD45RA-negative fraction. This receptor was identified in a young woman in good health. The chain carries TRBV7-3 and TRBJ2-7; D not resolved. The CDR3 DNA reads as TGTGCCAGCAGCCCCATGGGCACCTCCTACGAGCAGTACTTC. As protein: CASSPMGTSYEQYF. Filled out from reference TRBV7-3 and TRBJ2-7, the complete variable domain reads GAGVSQTPSNKVTEKGKYVELRCDPISGHTALYWYRQSLGQGPEFLIYFQGTGAADDSGLPNDRFFAVRPEGSVSTLKIQRTERGDSAVYLCASSPMGTSYEQYFGPGTRLTVT.